Given below is one T cell receptor (beta chain) in context. This entry comes from a study of blood T cells in healthy people across ages. CDR1 is MGHRA, CDR2 YSYEKL, per germline. The CDR3 totals 15 residues. Trimming removed 4 bases from V and 6 bases from J, with 18 bases in between. Sample-barcoded 5' priming and a J-beta primer mix drove a second PCR of about 7 to 11 cycles. TCRdb called the 5' RACE reads again in MiXCR, with one record for every CDR3 protein. The table has about 1.5 million distinct CDR3 sequences, around 39% seen once. Each sample had at least 6.5 million PBMCs isolated. The V and J genes are TRBV4-1 and TRBJ1-1, with D perhaps matching TRBD1 (5 bases). The sample consisted of blood. The source of this sequence is a woman between 18 and 29 years old in good health. The CDR3 coding sequence is TGCGCCAGCAGCCGCCTGGGAGGGGCGCGGGCTGAAGCTTTCTTT. Encoded protein: CASSRLGGARAEAFF.